These T cell receptor beta chains were read from a single sample in a study of T cell responses to AZD1222 COVID-19 vaccine. Assay used: immunoSEQ multiplex PCR; TCRdb lists only in-frame clones, some missing. The sample lists 130,000 to 150,000 clones, about 93% occurring once. Here the sequenced sample was peripheral blood, taken on day 0 of AZD1222 vaccination. These receptors all come from an adult in good health. Each CDR3 is given with its conserved first and last residue. Each record gives: D gene, V gene, J gene, CDR3 DNA, CDR3 protein. The D gene is left open where the match is weak.

d_gene: .
v_gene: TRBV6-1
j_gene: TRBJ1-2
CDR3nt: TGTGCCAGCAGTGATGGGGGACAACCCCCGGCGTATGGCTACACCTTC
CDR3aa: CASSDGGQPPAYGYTF

d_gene: .
v_gene: TRBV27
j_gene: TRBJ2-5
CDR3nt: TGTGCCAGCAAGTGGGTCTACGGCAGGGAGGAGACCCAGTACTTC
CDR3aa: CASKWVYGREETQYF

d_gene: .
v_gene: TRBV5-1
j_gene: TRBJ2-3
CDR3nt: TGCGCCAGCAGCTTGTCAGGGATTTCTAGCACAGATACGCAGTATTTT
CDR3aa: CASSLSGISSTDTQYF

d_gene: .
v_gene: TRBV7-3
j_gene: TRBJ1-1
CDR3nt: TGTGCCAGCACCCTTGGACGGGACACTGAAGCTTTCTTT
CDR3aa: CASTLGRDTEAFF

d_gene: TRBD2
v_gene: TRBV7-3
j_gene: TRBJ2-3
CDR3nt: TGTGCCAGCAGCTCATTCGGGGGGGCCGTAGATACGCAGTATTTT
CDR3aa: CASSSFGGAVDTQYF

d_gene: TRBD1
v_gene: TRBV4-3
j_gene: TRBJ2-1
CDR3nt: TGCGCCAGCAGCCAAGAAGGGGGACAGGGCAATGAGCAGTTCTTC
CDR3aa: CASSQEGGQGNEQFF

d_gene: .
v_gene: TRBV27
j_gene: TRBJ1-6
CDR3nt: TGTGCCAGCAGTTTCTCCGGCGGGGGCCCCCTCCACTTT
CDR3aa: CASSFSGGGPLHF

d_gene: .
v_gene: TRBV19
j_gene: TRBJ2-2
CDR3nt: TGTGCCAGTTCTTGGCCGAACGGGGAGCTGTTTTTT
CDR3aa: CASSWPNGELFF

d_gene: .
v_gene: TRBV7-2
j_gene: TRBJ2-5
CDR3nt: TGTGCCAGCAGCTTAGAACACAGGGTAATGTCGGAGACCCAGTACTTC
CDR3aa: CASSLEHRVMSETQYF

d_gene: .
v_gene: TRBV5-4
j_gene: TRBJ2-1
CDR3nt: TGTGCCAGCAGCCCGGAAGTCGGCAGGAATGAGCAGTTCTTC
CDR3aa: CASSPEVGRNEQFF

d_gene: TRBD1
v_gene: TRBV3-1/TRBV3-2
j_gene: TRBJ2-1
CDR3nt: TGTGCCAGCAGCCCCCGGGTGACAGGGGCCTACAATGAGCAGTTCTTC
CDR3aa: CASSPRVTGAYNEQFF